The rows below give T cell receptor beta chains drawn from one sample of a study of cytomegalovirus exposure and HLA in healthy donors. Sequencing used immunoSEQ multiplex PCR; TCRdb keeps in-frame clones, though not all of them. The sample shows tens of thousands of clones, about 74% of them seen only once. The sequenced sample was PBMCs. The receptors come from a man aged 30 to 39 in good health and CMV-seronegative. CDR3s include the opening cysteine and the closing phenylalanine or tryptophan. Each record gives: CDR3 protein, J gene, V gene.

CASSHRAETQYF | TRBJ2-5 | TRBV6-5
CASSRAGSVGNTIYF | TRBJ1-3 | TRBV5-4
CASSVYQISNQPQHF | TRBJ1-5 | TRBV6-1
CASSGGYEQYF | TRBJ2-7 | TRBV10-2
CASSQGQGMVDIQYF | TRBJ2-4 | TRBV16
CASSYSGLGLTGELFF | TRBJ2-2 | TRBV7-6
CASSHGQGRFSTEAFF | TRBJ1-1 | TRBV4-1
CSSSLAGLSYNEQFF | TRBJ2-1 | TRBV7-9
CSGGVGNPHGNTEAFF | TRBJ1-1 | TRBV29-1
CASSLEGGTGELFF | TRBJ2-2 | TRBV5-1
CASSLWGRGHQPQHF | TRBJ1-5 | TRBV7-2